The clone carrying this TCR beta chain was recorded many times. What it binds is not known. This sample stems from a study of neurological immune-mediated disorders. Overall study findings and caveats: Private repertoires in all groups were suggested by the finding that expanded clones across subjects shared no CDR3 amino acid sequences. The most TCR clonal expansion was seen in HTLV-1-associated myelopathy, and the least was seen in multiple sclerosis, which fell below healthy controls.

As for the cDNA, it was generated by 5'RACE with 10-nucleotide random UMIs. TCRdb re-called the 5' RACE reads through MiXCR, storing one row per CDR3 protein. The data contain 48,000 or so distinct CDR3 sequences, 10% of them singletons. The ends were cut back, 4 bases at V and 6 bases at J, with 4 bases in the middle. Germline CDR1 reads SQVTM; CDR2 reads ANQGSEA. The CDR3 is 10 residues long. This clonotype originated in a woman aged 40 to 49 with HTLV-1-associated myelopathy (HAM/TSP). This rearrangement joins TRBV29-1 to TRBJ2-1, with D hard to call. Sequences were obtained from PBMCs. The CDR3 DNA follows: TGCAGCGTTGCCCCCAATGAGCAGTTCTTC. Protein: CSVAPNEQFF.